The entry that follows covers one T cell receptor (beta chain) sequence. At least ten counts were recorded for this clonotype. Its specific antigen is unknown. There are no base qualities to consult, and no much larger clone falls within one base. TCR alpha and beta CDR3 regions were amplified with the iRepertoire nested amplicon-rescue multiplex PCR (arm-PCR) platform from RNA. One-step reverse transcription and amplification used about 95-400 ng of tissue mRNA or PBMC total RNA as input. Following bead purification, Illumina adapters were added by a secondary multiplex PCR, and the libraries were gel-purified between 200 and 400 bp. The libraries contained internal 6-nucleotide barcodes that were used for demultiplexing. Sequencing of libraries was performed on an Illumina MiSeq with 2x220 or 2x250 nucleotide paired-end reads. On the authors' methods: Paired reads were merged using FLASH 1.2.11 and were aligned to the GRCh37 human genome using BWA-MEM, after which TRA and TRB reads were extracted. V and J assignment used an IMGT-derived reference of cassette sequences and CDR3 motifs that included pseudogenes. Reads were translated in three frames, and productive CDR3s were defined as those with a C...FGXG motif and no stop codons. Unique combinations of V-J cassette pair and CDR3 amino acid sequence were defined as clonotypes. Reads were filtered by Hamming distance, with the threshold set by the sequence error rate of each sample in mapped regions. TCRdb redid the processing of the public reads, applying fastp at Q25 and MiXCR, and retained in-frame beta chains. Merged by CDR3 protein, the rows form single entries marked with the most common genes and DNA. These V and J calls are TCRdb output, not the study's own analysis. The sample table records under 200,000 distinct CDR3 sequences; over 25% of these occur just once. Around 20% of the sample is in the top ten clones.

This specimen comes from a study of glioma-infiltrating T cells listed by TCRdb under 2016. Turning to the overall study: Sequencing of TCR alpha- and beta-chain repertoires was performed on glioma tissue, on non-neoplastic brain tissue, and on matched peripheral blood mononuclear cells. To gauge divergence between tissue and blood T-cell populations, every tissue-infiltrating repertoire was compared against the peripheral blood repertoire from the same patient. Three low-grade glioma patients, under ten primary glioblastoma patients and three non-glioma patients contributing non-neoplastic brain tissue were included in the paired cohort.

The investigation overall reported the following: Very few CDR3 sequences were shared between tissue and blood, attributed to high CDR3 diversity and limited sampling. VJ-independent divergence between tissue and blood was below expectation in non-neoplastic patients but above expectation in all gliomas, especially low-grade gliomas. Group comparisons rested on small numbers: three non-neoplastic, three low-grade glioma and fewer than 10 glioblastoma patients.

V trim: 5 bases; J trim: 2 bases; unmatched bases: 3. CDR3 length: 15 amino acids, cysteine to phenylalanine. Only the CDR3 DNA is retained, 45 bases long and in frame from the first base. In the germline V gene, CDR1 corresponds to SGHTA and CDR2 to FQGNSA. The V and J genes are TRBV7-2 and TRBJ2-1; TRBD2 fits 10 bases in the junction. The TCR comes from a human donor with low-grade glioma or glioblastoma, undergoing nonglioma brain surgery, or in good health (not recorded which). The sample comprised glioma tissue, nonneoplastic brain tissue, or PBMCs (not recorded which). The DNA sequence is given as TGTGCCAGCAGCCTCAGCGGGGGGGCCTACAATGAGCAGTTCTTC. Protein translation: CASSLSGGAYNEQFF.